These 20 T cell receptor beta chains originate from one sample sequenced in a study of cytomegalovirus exposure and HLA in healthy donors. TCRdb's table, derived via immunoSEQ multiplex PCR, lists solely in-frame clones and lacks some. The sample has 150,000 or so clones; about nine tenths are singletons. The sequencing input was PBMCs. These receptor sequences come from a woman in her thirties in good health and CMV-seropositive.

The V gene is TRBV7-9, the J gene TRBJ1-2; the match to TRBD1 covers 7 bases. The CDR3 spans 16 residues. Germline V gene data show CDR1 as SEHNR and CDR2 as FQNEAQ (reference sequence). V shed 0 bases and J 1 base; nucleotides not matched to a gene: 5. CDR3 region: CASSLAGTVLNYGYTF. Here the CDR3 DNA reads TGTGCCAGCAGCTTAGCGGGGACAGTTCTTAACTATGGCTACACCTTC.

The rearrangement uses TRBV18 and TRBJ2-7; TRBD1 aligns across 7 bases. The J segment lost 2 bases and the V segment lost 4 bases, leaving 5 bases of the junction unmatched. This CDR3 spans 14 amino acids. Germline-derived CDR1 and CDR2 are KGHSH and LQKENI. CDR3 sequence (DNA): TGTGCCAGCTCACGACCGGGACAGCCCTACGAGCAGTACTTC. Protein product: CASSRPGQPYEQYF.

The count of this clone is one. This chain links TRBV28 with TRBJ1-2; maybe TRBD1 (5 bases). Germline V CDR1 and CDR2: MDHEN, SYDVKM. The V gene lost 3 bases and the J gene lost 2 bases, with 13 bases spanning the gap. CDR3 length equals 15 residues. This CDR3 reads CASSLEGAGNYGYTF. CDR3 DNA: TGTGCCAGCAGTTTGGAAGGGGCGGGGAACTATGGCTACACCTTC.

This sequence joins TRBV9 and TRBJ2-5; 13 nucleotides match TRBD2. Germline V lookup: CDR1 SGDLS, CDR2 YYNGEE. V gave up 3 bases and J gave up 5 bases; unmatched junction bases: 7. CDR3 length equals 16 residues. This CDR3 is CASSGGLAGVRETQYF. The CDR3 nucleotides read TGTGCCAGCAGCGGAGGACTAGCGGGAGTAAGGGAGACCCAGTACTTC.

The gene calls are TRBV9 and TRBJ2-7; a possible D gene is TRBD1 (6 bases). The ends were cut back, 5 bases at V and 1 base at J, with 7 bases in the middle. The CDR3 spans 12 residues. Germline V gene data show CDR1 as SGDLS and CDR2 as YYNGEE. CDR3 DNA: TGTGCCAGCAGTGGACAGTCCTACGAGCAGTACTTC. Translated: CASSGQSYEQYF.

This clone has a single count. The V and J genes are TRBV19 and TRBJ2-7; 10 bases map to TRBD1. The CDR3 consists of 17 residues. The V segment lost 6 bases and the J segment 3 bases; nucleotides outside the gene matches: 14. Germline V lookup: CDR1 LNHDA, CDR2 SQIVND (reference sequence). CDR3 sequence (DNA): TGTGCCAGTAGATTAACCGGCGGGACAGGGGAAGTCTACGAGCAGTACTTC. Encoded protein: CASRLTGGTGEVYEQYF.

This rearrangement joins TRBV27 to TRBJ2-7; 7 bases line up with TRBD2. Germline CDR1 reads MNHEY; CDR2 reads SMNVEV (reference sequence). The CDR3 covers 15 residues. Germline trimming cut 2 bases from V and 0 bases from J; bases unmatched to any gene: 4. This CDR3 reads CASSLGLGSSYEQYF. The CDR3 bases are TGTGCCAGCAGTTTAGGACTAGGGAGCTCCTACGAGCAGTACTTC.

The rearrangement uses TRBV27 and TRBJ1-2; D is perhaps TRBD1 (6 bases). Trimming stripped 5 bases from V and 0 bases from J, with 16 bases between. The germline CDR1 and CDR2 sequences are MNHEY and SMNVEV (reference sequence). The CDR3 consists of 16 residues. CDR3 loop: CASSPSGTRTNYGYTF. In DNA, the CDR3 is TGTGCCAGCAGTCCTTCTGGGACACGAACTAACTATGGCTACACCTTC.

CDR3 DNA: TGTGCCAGCAGTGGTACTAGCGTGACAGATACGCAGTATTTT. This encodes CASSGTSVTDTQYF. This sequence joins TRBV6-6 and TRBJ2-3, with TRBD2 matching over 7 bases. J gave up 3 bases and V 5 bases, and 5 bases lay outside the gene matches. The germline V gene has CDR1 MNHNY and CDR2 SVGAGI (reference sequence). The CDR3 has 14 amino acids.

CDR3 protein: CASSLLIGTGSGNTIYF. As DNA, the CDR3 is TGTGCCAGCAGCCTCCTCATAGGGACAGGCTCTGGAAACACCATATATTTT. The rearrangement uses TRBV7-6 and TRBJ1-3, with 8 bases identical to TRBD1. This CDR3 has 17 residues. V dropped 5 bases and J dropped 0; count of bases not matched to a gene: 9. The germline V gene encodes CDR1 SGHVS and CDR2 FNYEAQ.

The rearrangement links TRBV4-1 to TRBJ2-4; D is perhaps TRBD2 (5 bases). Trimming shortened V by 0 bases and J by 5 bases, and 14 bases separated the two germline ends. From germline, CDR1 is MGHRA and CDR2 YSYEKL. The CDR3 contains 16 residues. CDR3 residues: CASSQDRRSGENIQYF. The CDR3 bases are TGCGCCAGCAGCCAAGATAGGAGGTCCGGGGAAAACATTCAGTACTTC.

The chain joins TRBV14 to TRBJ2-6; D might be TRBD2 (7 bases). Germline assignment: CDR1 SGHDN and CDR2 FVKESK. Trimming left V 4 bases short and J 0 bases short, with 19 bases between. The CDR3 contains 19 residues. The CDR3 region has the DNA TGTGCCAGCAGCCCCTGGGCGGGGGCGTTAAGCTCTGGGGCCAACGTCCTGACTTTC. Translation gives CASSPWAGALSSGANVLTF.

This clone was seen a single time. The rearrangement joins TRBV11-2 to TRBJ2-7; perhaps TRBD2 as D (6 bases). This CDR3 is built from 14 residues. Trimming removed 5 bases at V and 3 bases at J, with 14 bases between. CDR1 is SGHAT, CDR2 FQNNGV, per germline. CDR3 in DNA: TGTGCCAGCAGCCCTCATCGGGGGTTCTACGAGCAGTACTTC. Its protein is CASSPHRGFYEQYF. Combining the CDR3 with reference TRBV11-2 and TRBJ2-7 gives the whole variable domain EAGVAQSPRYKIIEKRQSVAFWCNPISGHATLYWYQQILGQGPKLLIQFQNNGVVDDSQLPKDRFSAERLKGVDSTLKIQPAKLEDSAVYLCASSPHRGFYEQYFGPGTRLTVT.

The V gene is TRBV7-2, the J gene TRBJ2-7; TRBD1 is a possible D gene (5 bases). The length of the CDR3 is 12 residues. In germline, CDR1 is SGHTA, CDR2 FQGNSA. Trimming removed 2 bases at V and 5 bases at J, with 7 bases between. CDR3 protein: CASSLLGHEQYF. The CDR3 DNA sequence: TGTGCCAGCAGCTTATTGGGGCACGAGCAGTACTTC. The full variable domain, rest sourced from reference TRBV7-2 and TRBJ2-7, is GAGVSQSPSNKVTEKGKDVELRCDPISGHTALYWYRQSLGQGLEFLIYFQGNSAPDKSGLPSDRFSAERTGGSVSTLTIQRTQQEDSAVYLCASSLLGHEQYFGPGTRLTVT.

This clone was picked up a small number of times. The rearrangement links TRBV19 to TRBJ1-1; 8 positions match TRBD1. Germline CDR1 reads LNHDA; CDR2 reads SQIVND (reference sequence). This CDR3 is built from 16 residues. Unmatched junction bases numbered 8, after V lost 5 bases and J lost 0 bases. The CDR3 DNA sequence: TGTGCCAGTAGTTCCCGGGACAGGCTTGTGAACACTGAAGCTTTCTTT. This translates into CASSSRDRLVNTEAFF.

The chain carries TRBV5-1 and TRBJ2-5; D remains unclear. Deletions cut 4 bases from V and 5 bases from J, with 12 bases between. Germline CDR1 is SGHRS and CDR2 is YFSETQ. The CDR3 covers 13 residues. CDR3 amino acids: CASSLGSLETQYF. CDR3 bases: TGCGCCAGCAGCCTTGGCTCTCTGGAGACCCAGTACTTC.

V gene TRBV13 combines with J gene TRBJ2-1; 8 bases fit TRBD2. Germline V CDR1 and CDR2: PRHDT, FYEKMQ (reference sequence). The CDR3 runs 12 residues. V dropped 5 bases and J dropped 15; count of bases not matched to a gene: 9. The CDR3 sequence: CASSIGRDRRFF. The CDR3 DNA sequence: TGTGCCAGCAGCATCGGGAGGGATCGTCGGTTCTTC.

The chain has TRBV5-8 and TRBJ2-1; tentatively, D is TRBD1 (6 bases). Germline V gives CDR1 SGHTS, CDR2 YDEGEE. Trimming pared 3 bases from V and 4 bases from J, leaving 14 bases between. The CDR3 has 15 residues. The DNA of the CDR3 is TGTGCCAGCAGCTCAGGCAGGGGCCCTTACAATGAGCAGTTCTTC. Its protein is CASSSGRGPYNEQFF.

The rearrangement uses TRBV2 and TRBJ1-1, with TRBD1 identical over 8 bases. V shed 7 bases, J shed 5 bases, and the junction held 9 bases outside the gene matches. The CDR3 is 14 amino acids. The germline V gene has CDR1 SNHLY and CDR2 FYNNEI. The CDR3 DNA reads as TGTGCCAGCAATCCGACAGGGGCTCGGACTGAAGCTTTCTTT. It yields the protein CASNPTGARTEAFF. The whole variable domain, remainder taken from reference TRBV2 and TRBJ1-1, is EPEVTQTPSHQVTQMGQEVILRCVPISNHLYFYWYRQILGQKVEFLVSFYNNEISEKSEIFDDQFSVERPDGSNFTLKIRSTKLEDSAMYFCASNPTGARTEAFFGQGTRLTVV.

V usage is TRBV4-1 and J usage is TRBJ2-5; D might be TRBD1 (5 bases). The CDR3 is 15 amino acids. Germline-derived CDR1 and CDR2 are MGHRA and YSYEKL. V was pared by 1 base and J by 1 base, with 10 bases between. The CDR3 bases are TGCGCCAGCAGCCAAGTGGGCAGGGCCCAAGAGACCCAGTACTTC. This gives the protein CASSQVGRAQETQYF.